This entry concerns a single TCR beta chain. Each patient supplied 1 to 8 pretreatment and on-treatment samples. Spike-ins of synthetic TCR analog templates went into each PCR. Sequenced by immunoSEQ multiplex PCR; TCRdb stores in-frame clones only, minus some. Of some 35,000 clones listed, 82% were seen once; the top ten hold around 19%. The CDR3 length is 14 residues. Germline values: CDR1 SGHRS, CDR2 YFSETQ. Deletions cut 0 bases from V and 7 bases from J, with 13 bases between. These data belong to a study of PD-L1 blockade in urothelial cancer. In the study overall: Dosed intravenously at 1,200 mg every 3 weeks, atezolizumab was initiated by patients at some point between 2013 and 2014. Male sex and bladder-origin urothelial cancer characterized about 85% of the 29 patients.

This TCR derives from a man between 60 and 75 years old with urothelial cancer. The specimen comprised PBMCs, sampled around atezolizumab (anti-PD-L1) treatment. The chain combines TRBV5-1 with TRBJ1-1; D gene ambiguous. CDR3 region: CASSLGQPDGEAFF. In DNA form, the CDR3 reads TGCGCCAGCAGCTTGGGACAACCAGACGGTGAAGCTTTCTTT. The full variable domain, in which reference TRBV5-1 and TRBJ1-1 provide the parts outside the CDR3, is KAGVTQTPRYLIKTRGQQVTLSCSPISGHRSVSWYQQTPGQGLQFLFEYFSETQRNKGNFPGRFSGRQFSNSRSEMNVSTLELGDSALYLCASSLGQPDGEAFFGQGTRLTVV.